This T cell receptor (beta chain) emerged from a study of blood T cell repertoires in COVID-19. Study-level information: The study drew acute and convalescent COVID-19 samples from the United States, Italy and Spain. In each case, the material was cDNA or gDNA derived from T cells, B-cell-depleted T cells, or PBMCs.

Original processing notes: Reference gene primer amplification gave nucleated cell count estimates. Data came from immunoSEQ multiplex PCR; TCRdb stores just in-frame clones and leaves some out. That table is the source of V, J and clone size, and D and trimming were worked out from the DNA. The sample records about 260,000 clones, around 86% being singletons. The CDR3 totals 13 residues. The germline V gene encodes CDR1 LGHDT and CDR2 YNNKEL (reference sequence). The V end lost 3 bases, the J end lost 4 bases, and 7 bases lay between the germline ends. The sequenced sample was peripheral blood. This receptor was identified in a man in his forties who had recovered from COVID-19. V usage is TRBV3-1 (or the pseudogene TRBV3-2) and J usage is TRBJ1-3; no clear D. In DNA, the CDR3 is TGTGCCAGCAGCCATGGCCCAGGAAACACCATATATTTT. Translating gives CASSHGPGNTIYF.